The subject of this entry is one T cell receptor (beta chain). The data stem from a study of cytomegalovirus exposure and HLA in healthy donors. The PCR ran on 60 Vbeta and 13 Jbeta primers. The table came from immunoSEQ multiplex PCR; TCRdb's copy has only in-frame clones and leaves some out. Seen here are around 64,000 clones, more than 75% observed once, and the top ten hold around 7.4%. V was pared by 6 bases and J by 6 bases, with 12 bases between. Germline values: CDR1 SGHVS, CDR2 FQNEAQ. CDR3 length: 13 residues. V gene TRBV7-8 combines with J gene TRBJ2-4, with D maybe TRBD1 (5 bases). The material sequenced was PBMCs. The source of this sequence is a man between 18 and 29 years old in good health and CMV-seropositive. The DNA of the CDR3 is TGTGCCAGCAGTATAGGGGTGGGAAACATTCAGTACTTC. Translating gives CASSIGVGNIQYF.